Each of the 6 T cell receptor beta chains below was sequenced from the same sample in a study of human T cells and chemical hapten exposure. Indicated time point: patch test 2, 6 weeks after DPC sensitization. Treatment defined: therapeutic diphenylcyclopropenone sensitization with weekly scalp DPC. Using its own MiXCR run on the RACE reads, TCRdb lists one record per CDR3 protein. The sample lists tens of thousands of distinct CDR3 sequences, 8.5% to 12% seen once, with roughly 5% in the top ten. The sample in question was whole blood, obtained in connection with sensitization to the hapten diphenylcyclopropenone (DPC). Source of these receptors: a woman between 50 and 59 years old with alopecia areata. Some clones in this sample may be carry-over from other donors' samples.

This clonotype was counted ten times or more. J is TRBJ2-3 and V is TRBV19; TRBD2 agrees at 12 bases. The germline CDR1 and CDR2 sequences are LNHDA and SQIVND (reference sequence). Trimming removed 8 bases from V and 1 base from J; junction bases left unmatched: 4. This CDR3 contains 15 residues. CDR3 in amino acids: CASSSSGRGTDTQYF. Written as DNA, the CDR3 is TGTGCCAGTTCTTCTAGCGGGAGGGGCACAGATACGCAGTATTTT.

The chain combines TRBV6-5 with TRBJ2-3; TRBD1 agrees at 8 bases. In germline, CDR1 is MNHEY, CDR2 SVGAGI. V lost 5 bases and J lost 2; bases outside the gene matches: 9. CDR3 size: 16 residues. CDR3 amino acids: CASSKDRGHFTDTQYF. CDR3 DNA: TGTGCCAGCAGTAAAGACAGGGGCCACTTCACAGATACGCAGTATTTT.

This clonotype occurred many times. The chain employs TRBV3-1 and TRBJ1-2; D not resolved. Germline CDR1 is LGHDT and CDR2 is YNNKEL (reference sequence). Trimming took 0 bases from V and 0 from J, leaving 8 bases between them. CDR3 length equals 15 residues. The chain's CDR3 is CASSQEGRPNYGYTF. CDR3 DNA sequence: TGTGCCAGCAGCCAAGAAGGGCGTCCTAACTATGGCTACACCTTC.

CDR3 DNA sequence: TGCAGTGCTAGAGATACTCGACTAGCGGGATTCTACAATGAGCAGTTCTTC. Amino acids: CSARDTRLAGFYNEQFF. This sequence joins TRBV20-1 and TRBJ2-1; 11 bases are shared with TRBD2. J was trimmed by 3 bases and V by 0 bases; bases with no gene match: 7. The CDR3 is 17 residues long. Germline loops: CDR1 DFQATT, CDR2 SNEGSKA (reference sequence).

The table lists this clonotype with many counts. V usage is TRBV3-1 and J usage is TRBJ2-3; 9 bases match TRBD2. Trimming removed 8 bases from V and 0 bases from J; junction bases left unmatched: 6. The germline gives CDR1 LGHDT, CDR2 YNNKEL (reference sequence). The CDR3 is 15 residues long. CDR3 in amino acids: CASGPSGASTDTQYF. The CDR3 region has the DNA TGTGCCAGCGGTCCTAGCGGGGCTAGCACAGATACGCAGTATTTT.

This clonotype has more than one count but fewer than ten. The chain joins TRBV5-1 to TRBJ1-1; the match to TRBD1 covers 10 bases. Looked up from germline, CDR1 is SGHRS and CDR2 is YFSETQ. V lost 4 bases to trimming and J lost 4 bases; unmatched junction nucleotides: 7. The CDR3 is 15 amino acids. CDR3 sequence reads: CASSEGQGLLTEAFF. CDR3 in DNA: TGCGCCAGCAGCGAGGGACAGGGGTTACTCACTGAAGCTTTCTTT.